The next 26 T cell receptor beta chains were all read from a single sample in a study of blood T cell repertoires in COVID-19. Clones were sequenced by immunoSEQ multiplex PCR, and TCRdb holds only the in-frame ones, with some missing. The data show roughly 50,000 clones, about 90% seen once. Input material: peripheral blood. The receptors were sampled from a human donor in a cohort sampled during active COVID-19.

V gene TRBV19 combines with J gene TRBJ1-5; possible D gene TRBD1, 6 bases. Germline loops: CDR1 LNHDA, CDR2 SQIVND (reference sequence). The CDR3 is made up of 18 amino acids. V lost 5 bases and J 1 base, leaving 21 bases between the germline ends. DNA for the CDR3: TGTGCCAGTAGTCCTTCCGGCGACAGGTTTCAAAGCAATCAGCCCCAGCATTTT. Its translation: CASSPSGDRFQSNQPQHF.

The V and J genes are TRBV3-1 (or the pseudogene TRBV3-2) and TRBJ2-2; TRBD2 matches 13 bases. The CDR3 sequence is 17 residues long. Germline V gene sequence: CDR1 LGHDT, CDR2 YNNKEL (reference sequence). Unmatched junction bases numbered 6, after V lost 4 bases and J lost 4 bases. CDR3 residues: CASSRGLAGELTGELFF. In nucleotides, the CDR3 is TGTGCCAGCAGCCGAGGACTAGCGGGGGAACTCACCGGGGAGCTGTTTTTT.

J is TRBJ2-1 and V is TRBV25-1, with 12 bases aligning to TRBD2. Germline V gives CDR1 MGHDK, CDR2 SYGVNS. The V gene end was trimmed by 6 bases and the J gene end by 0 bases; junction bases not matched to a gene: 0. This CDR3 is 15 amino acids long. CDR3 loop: CASRLAGGSYNEQFF. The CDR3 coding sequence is TGTGCCAGCAGACTAGCGGGGGGCTCCTACAATGAGCAGTTCTTC.

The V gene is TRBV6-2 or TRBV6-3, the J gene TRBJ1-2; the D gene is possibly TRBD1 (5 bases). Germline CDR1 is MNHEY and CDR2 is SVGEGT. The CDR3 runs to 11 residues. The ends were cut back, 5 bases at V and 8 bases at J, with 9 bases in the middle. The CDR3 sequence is CASSHGGGYTF. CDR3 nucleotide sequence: TGTGCCAGCAGTCACGGGGGAGGCTACACCTTC.

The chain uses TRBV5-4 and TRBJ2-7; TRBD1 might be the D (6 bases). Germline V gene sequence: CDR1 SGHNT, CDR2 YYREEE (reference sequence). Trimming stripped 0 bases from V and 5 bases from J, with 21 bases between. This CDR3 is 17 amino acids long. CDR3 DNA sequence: TGTGCCAGCAGCTTGGTGGTGGGGGCAGCAGCGCCCCACGAGCAGTACTTC. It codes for CASSLVVGAAAPHEQYF. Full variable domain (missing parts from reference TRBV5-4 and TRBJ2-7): ETGVTQSPTHLIKTRGQQVTLRCSSQSGHNTVSWYQQALGQGPQFIFQYYREEENGRGNFPPRFSGLQFPNYSSELNVNALELDDSALYLCASSLVVGAAAPHEQYFGPGTRLTVT.

This CDR3 reads CASSVSYSAGGTGELFF. CDR3 DNA: TGTGCCAGCAGCGTAAGTTACTCGGCAGGGGGCACCGGGGAGCTGTTTTTT. The rearrangement joins TRBV9 to TRBJ2-2; TRBD1 matches at 7 bases. Germline trimming cut 1 base from V and 4 bases from J; bases unmatched to any gene: 10. The CDR3 covers 17 residues. Looked up from germline, CDR1 is SGDLS and CDR2 is YYNGEE.

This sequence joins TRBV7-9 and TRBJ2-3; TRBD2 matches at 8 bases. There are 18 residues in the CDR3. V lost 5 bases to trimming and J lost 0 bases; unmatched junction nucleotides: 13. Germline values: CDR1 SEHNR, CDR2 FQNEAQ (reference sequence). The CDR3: CASSTSPRAGGSTDTQYF. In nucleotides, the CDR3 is TGTGCCAGCAGCACGAGCCCACGGGCGGGGGGCAGCACAGATACGCAGTATTTT.

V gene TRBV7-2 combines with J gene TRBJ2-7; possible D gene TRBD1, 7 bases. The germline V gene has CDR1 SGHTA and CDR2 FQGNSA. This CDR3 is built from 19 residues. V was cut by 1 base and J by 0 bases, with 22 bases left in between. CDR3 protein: CASSLVGGATGTGSYEQYF. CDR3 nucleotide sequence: TGTGCCAGCAGCTTAGTAGGAGGGGCGACAGGGACGGGCTCCTACGAGCAGTACTTC.

This chain's CDR3 is CASSTGAPYEQYF. The CDR3 coding sequence is TGTGCCAGTAGCACAGGGGCACCCTACGAGCAGTACTTC. This rearrangement joins TRBV19 to TRBJ2-7; the match to TRBD1 covers 7 bases. Trimming took 6 bases from V and 2 from J; bases not matched to a gene: 4. Germline CDR1 reads LNHDA; CDR2 reads SQIVND (reference sequence). This CDR3 contains 13 residues. The entire variable domain, with the rest obtained from reference TRBV19 and TRBJ2-7, is as follows: DGGITQSPKYLFRKEGQNVTLSCEQNLNHDAMYWYRQDPGQGLRLIYYSQIVNDFQKGDIAEGYSVSREKKESFPLTVTSAQKNPTAFYLCASSTGAPYEQYFGPGTRLTVT.

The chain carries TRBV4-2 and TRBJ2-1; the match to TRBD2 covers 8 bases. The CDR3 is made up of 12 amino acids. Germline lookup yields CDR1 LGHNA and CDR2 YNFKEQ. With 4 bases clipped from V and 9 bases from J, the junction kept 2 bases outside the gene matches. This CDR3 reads CASSLLAGEQFF. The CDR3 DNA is TGTGCCAGCAGCCTCCTAGCGGGTGAGCAGTTCTTC.

CDR3 sequence: CASSSQGARADTQYF. The CDR3 region has the DNA TGCGCCAGCAGCTCACAGGGGGCTCGAGCAGATACGCAGTATTTT. V and J are TRBV5-1 and TRBJ2-3, with 9 bases that match TRBD1. V shed 3 bases, J shed 4 bases, and the junction held 6 bases outside the gene matches. The germline V gene encodes CDR1 SGHRS and CDR2 YFSETQ. This CDR3 has 15 amino acids.

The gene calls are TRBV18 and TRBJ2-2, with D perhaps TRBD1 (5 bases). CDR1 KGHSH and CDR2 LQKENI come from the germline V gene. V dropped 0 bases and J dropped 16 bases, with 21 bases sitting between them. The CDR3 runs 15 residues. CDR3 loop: CASSPPEDSPRIPFF. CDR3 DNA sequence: TGTGCCAGCTCACCACCGGAAGACAGCCCGAGGATTCCGTTTTTT.

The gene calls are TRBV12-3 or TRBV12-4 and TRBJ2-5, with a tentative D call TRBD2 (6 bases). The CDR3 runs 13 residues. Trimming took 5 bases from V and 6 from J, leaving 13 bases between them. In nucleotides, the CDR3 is TGTGCCAGCAGTCGGGACTCTAGAAAGACCCAGTACTTC. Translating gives CASSRDSRKTQYF.

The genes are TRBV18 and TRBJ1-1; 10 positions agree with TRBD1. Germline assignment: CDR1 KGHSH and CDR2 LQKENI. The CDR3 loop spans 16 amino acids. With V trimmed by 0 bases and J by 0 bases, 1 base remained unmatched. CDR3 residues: CASSPPGQGMNTEAFF. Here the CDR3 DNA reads TGTGCCAGCTCACCACCGGGACAGGGGATGAACACTGAAGCTTTCTTT.

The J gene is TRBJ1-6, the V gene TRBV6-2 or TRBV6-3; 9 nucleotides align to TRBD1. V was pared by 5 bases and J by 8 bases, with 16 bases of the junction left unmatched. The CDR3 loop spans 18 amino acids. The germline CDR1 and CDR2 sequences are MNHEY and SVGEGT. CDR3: CASSPDRGIVFSYSPLHF. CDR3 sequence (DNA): TGTGCCAGCAGTCCGGACAGGGGTATAGTATTTTCTTATTCACCCCTCCACTTT.

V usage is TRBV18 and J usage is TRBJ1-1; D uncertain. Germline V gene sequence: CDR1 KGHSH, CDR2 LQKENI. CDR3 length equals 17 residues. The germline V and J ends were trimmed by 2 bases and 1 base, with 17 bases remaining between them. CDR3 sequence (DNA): TGTGCCAGCTCACCATCTCGGGGTCTGCCTGAGAACACTGAAGCTTTCTTT. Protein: CASSPSRGLPENTEAFF.

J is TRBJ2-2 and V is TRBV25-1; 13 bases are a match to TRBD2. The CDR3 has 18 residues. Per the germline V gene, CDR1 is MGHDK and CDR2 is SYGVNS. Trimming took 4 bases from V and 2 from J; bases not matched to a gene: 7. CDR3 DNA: TGTGCCAGCAGTGGATCCGGACTAGCGGGGGCCAACACCGGGGAGCTGTTTTTT. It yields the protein CASSGSGLAGANTGELFF.

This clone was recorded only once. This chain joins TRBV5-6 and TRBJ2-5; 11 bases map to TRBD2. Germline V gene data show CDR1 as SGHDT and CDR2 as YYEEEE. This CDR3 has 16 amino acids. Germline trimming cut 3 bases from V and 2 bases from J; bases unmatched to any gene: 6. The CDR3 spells CASSYPGLAVQETQYF. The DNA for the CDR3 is TGTGCCAGCAGCTATCCGGGACTAGCGGTTCAAGAGACCCAGTACTTC. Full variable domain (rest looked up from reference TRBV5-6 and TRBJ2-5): DAGVTQSPTHLIKTRGQQVTLRCSPKSGHDTVSWYQQALGQGPQFIFQYYEEEERQRGNFPDRFSGHQFPNYSSELNVNALLLGDSALYLCASSYPGLAVQETQYFGPGTRLLVL.

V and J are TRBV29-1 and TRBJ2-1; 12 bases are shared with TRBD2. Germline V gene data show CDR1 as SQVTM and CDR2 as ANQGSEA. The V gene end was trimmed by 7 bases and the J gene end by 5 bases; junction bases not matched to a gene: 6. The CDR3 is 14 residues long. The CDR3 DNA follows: TGCAGCGCCCGACTAGCGGGGGCCCACAATGAGCAGTTCTTC. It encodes CSARLAGAHNEQFF.

CDR3 sequence reads: CASSLKLRRDTDTQYF. DNA for the CDR3: TGTGCCAGCAGCTTGAAGCTTAGGAGGGACACAGATACGCAGTATTTT. The chain links TRBV5-4 to TRBJ2-3, with D tentatively TRBD2 (6 bases). The CDR3 contains 16 residues. V dropped 1 base and J dropped 2 bases, with 14 bases sitting between them. CDR1 is SGHNT, CDR2 YYREEE, per germline (reference sequence).

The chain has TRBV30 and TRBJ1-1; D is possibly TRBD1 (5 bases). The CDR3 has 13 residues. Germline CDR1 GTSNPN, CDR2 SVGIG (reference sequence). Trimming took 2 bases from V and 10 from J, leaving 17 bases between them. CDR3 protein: CAWSREGALGAFF. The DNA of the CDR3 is TGTGCCTGGAGTAGGGAAGGGGCCCTAGGAGCTTTCTTT.

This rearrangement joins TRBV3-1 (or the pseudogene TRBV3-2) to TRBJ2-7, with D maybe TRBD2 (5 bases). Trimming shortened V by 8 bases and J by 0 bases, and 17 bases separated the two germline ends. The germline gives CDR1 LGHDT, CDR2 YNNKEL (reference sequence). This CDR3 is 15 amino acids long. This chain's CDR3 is CASPTSKFSSYEQYF. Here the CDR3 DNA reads TGTGCCAGCCCAACTAGTAAGTTCAGCTCCTACGAGCAGTACTTC.

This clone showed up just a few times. The CDR3 nucleotides read TGTGCTAGTGGTTTGGTACCCTCCCCCCGGGGAGAAAAACTGTTTTTT. As protein: CASGLVPSPRGEKLFF. The rearrangement uses TRBV12-5 and TRBJ1-4, with no clear D. The CDR3 loop spans 16 amino acids. The germline V gene has CDR1 LGHNT and CDR2 FRNRAP. Trimming removed 0 bases at V and 8 bases at J, with 16 bases between.

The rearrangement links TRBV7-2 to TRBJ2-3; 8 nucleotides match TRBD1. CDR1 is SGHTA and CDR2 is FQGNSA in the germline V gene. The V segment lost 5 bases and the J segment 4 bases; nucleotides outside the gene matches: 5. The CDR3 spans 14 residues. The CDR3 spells CASSPDRGADTQYF. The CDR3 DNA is TGTGCCAGCAGCCCAGACAGGGGTGCAGATACGCAGTATTTT.

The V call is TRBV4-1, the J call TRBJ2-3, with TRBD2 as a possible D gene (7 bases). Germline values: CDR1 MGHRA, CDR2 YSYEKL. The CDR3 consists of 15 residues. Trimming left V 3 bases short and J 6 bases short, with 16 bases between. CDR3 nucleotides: TGCGCCAGCAGCCAGGAGGGGGGGAGGGATGATACGCAGTATTTT. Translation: CASSQEGGRDDTQYF.

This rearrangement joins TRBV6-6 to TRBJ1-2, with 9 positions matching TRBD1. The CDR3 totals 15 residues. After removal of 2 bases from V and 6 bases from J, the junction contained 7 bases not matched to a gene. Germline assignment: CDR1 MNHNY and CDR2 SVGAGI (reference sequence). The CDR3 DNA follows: TGTGCCAGCAGTTACCGCGGACAGGGGCTCGATGGCTACACCTTC. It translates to CASSYRGQGLDGYTF.